Listed here are 22 T cell receptor beta chains from one sample, sequenced in a study of cytomegalovirus exposure and HLA in healthy donors (dated by TCRdb to about 2017). Library method: the immunoSEQ multiplex PCR assay. The multiplex PCR relied on a mix of 60 forward primers for TCR Vbeta segments and 13 reverse primers for TCR Jbeta segments. Held by TCRdb, this immuneACCESS table contains in-frame sequences only and omits some clones. Under half of the omission traces to an unresolved V gene where checked; the cause of the rest is unknown. This sample holds 87,000 or so clones; about 8% were observed only once. The top ten clones comprise about 2.3% of the sample. The sequencing input was PBMCs. The receptors come from a man between 45 and 60 years old in good health and CMV-seronegative.

This clone was observed a handful of times. The chain joins TRBV19 to TRBJ1-2; TRBD1 might be the D (5 bases). The CDR3 is 14 residues long. Trimming left V 7 bases short and J 8 bases short, with 20 bases between. Germline V gene lookup returns CDR1 LNHDA and CDR2 SQIVND (reference sequence). CDR3 DNA sequence: TGTGCCAGTAAAGTGGCAGGGAACCATCGGGGCTACACCTTC. Protein product: CASKVAGNHRGYTF.

In this sample, this clone turned up a few times. The chain has TRBV13 and TRBJ2-1; TRBD1 agrees at 7 bases. Germline lookup yields CDR1 PRHDT and CDR2 FYEKMQ (reference sequence). V shed 6 bases, J shed 7 bases, and the junction held 3 bases outside the gene matches. This CDR3 comprises 12 residues. CDR3 sequence (DNA): TGTGCCAGCAGTTACAGGGGAAATGAGCAGTTCTTC. Translation gives CASSYRGNEQFF. Complete variable domain (other parts from reference TRBV13 and TRBJ2-1): AAGVIQSPRHLIKEKRETATLKCYPIPRHDTVYWYQQGPGQDPQFLISFYEKMQSDKGSIPDRFSAQQFSDYHSELNMSSLELGDSALYFCASSYRGNEQFFGPGTRLTVL.

The table lists this clone with a few counts. This chain joins TRBV7-9 and TRBJ1-1; the D gene is possibly TRBD1 (6 bases). Germline V gene sequence: CDR1 SEHNR, CDR2 FQNEAQ (reference sequence). The CDR3 runs 14 residues. With 3 bases removed from V and 2 bases from J, the gap between germline ends came to 10 bases. Here the CDR3 reads CASSFWTDNTEAFF. The CDR3 DNA follows: TGTGCCAGCAGCTTCTGGACAGACAACACTGAAGCTTTCTTT.

The rearrangement links TRBV19 to TRBJ1-1, with D maybe TRBD1 (5 bases). Trimming cost V 3 bases and J 7 bases, with 18 bases left between them. Germline assignment: CDR1 LNHDA and CDR2 SQIVND (reference sequence). This CDR3 has 15 amino acids. DNA for the CDR3: TGTGCCAGTAGTATTTCTCGCGACAGTAGGAATGAAGCTTTCTTT. It yields the protein CASSISRDSRNEAFF.

Many counts were recorded for this clone. The rearrangement links TRBV7-9 to TRBJ1-2; 8 positions agree with TRBD1. The germline V gene has CDR1 SEHNR and CDR2 FQNEAQ (reference sequence). CDR3 length equals 13 residues. V was clipped by 3 bases and J by 4 bases; unmatched bases: 1. The CDR3 sequence: CASSLDRVYGYTF. In DNA form, the CDR3 reads TGTGCCAGCAGCTTGGACAGGGTCTATGGCTACACCTTC.

This clone has a handful of counts. V gene TRBV11-3 combines with J gene TRBJ1-5; 7 positions match TRBD1. Germline loops: CDR1 SGHNT, CDR2 YENEEA. The V gene end was trimmed by 1 base and the J gene end by 8 bases; junction bases not matched to a gene: 11. The CDR3 extends over 16 amino acids. For the CDR3, the DNA is TGTGCCAGCAGCTTAGCTATTTACAGGGGCGGTAAGCCCCAGCATTTT. This encodes CASSLAIYRGGKPQHF.

The chain links TRBV10-3 to TRBJ1-1; D unresolved. The V gene lost 6 bases and the J gene lost 10 bases, with 12 bases spanning the gap. Germline assignment: CDR1 ENHRY and CDR2 SYGVKD. The CDR3 is 11 residues long. The CDR3 loop is CAIRYGNRAFF. For the CDR3, the DNA is TGTGCCATCAGGTACGGTAATAGAGCTTTCTTT.

This rearrangement joins TRBV28 to TRBJ1-2; D uncertain. This CDR3 contains 13 residues. V lost 6 bases and J lost 4, with 12 bases in between. From germline, CDR1 is MDHEN and CDR2 SYDVKM. The CDR3 spells CASSSQSGYGYTF. The CDR3 coding sequence is TGTGCCAGCAGCTCCCAGAGCGGCTATGGCTACACCTTC.

The chain uses TRBV5-1 and TRBJ2-3, with a possible D match to TRBD2 (5 bases). CDR1 and CDR2 from the germline V gene are SGHRS and YFSETQ. This CDR3 contains 15 residues. The germline V and J ends were trimmed by 3 bases and 2 bases, with 13 bases remaining between them. Here the CDR3 DNA reads TGCGCCAGCAGCTCGGACGGGATTATCACAGATACGCAGTATTTT. As protein: CASSSDGIITDTQYF.

The chain joins TRBV28 to TRBJ1-4; 7 bases agree with TRBD1. The CDR3 length is 15 residues. CDR1 and CDR2 from the germline V gene are MDHEN and SYDVKM. V lost 6 bases, J lost 3 bases, and 7 bases stayed unmatched. The CDR3 DNA reads TGTGCCAGCAGCGATCAGAGGGGGCCTAATGAAAAACTGTTTTTT. Translated: CASSDQRGPNEKLFF.

This clone occurred a few times. The chain is built from TRBV5-1 and TRBJ1-6, with D perhaps matching TRBD1 (5 bases). Trimming shortened V by 3 bases and J by 0 bases, and 10 bases separated the two germline ends. The CDR3 totals 16 residues. Germline CDR1 reads SGHRS; CDR2 reads YFSETQ. CDR3 nucleotide sequence: TGCGCCAGCAGCTACGGACACAGCTCCTATAATTCACCCCTCCACTTT. Translating gives CASSYGHSSYNSPLHF.

This clone was observed a handful of times. The chain combines TRBV10-1 with TRBJ2-5; a possible D gene is TRBD2 (6 bases). CDR3 length: 13 amino acids. V lost 5 bases and J 3 bases, leaving 10 bases between the germline ends. Germline lookup yields CDR1 WNHNN and CDR2 SYGVQD (reference sequence). CDR3 sequence (DNA): TGCGCCAGCAGTACCGGGAGCGAAGAGACCCAGTACTTC. It codes for CASSTGSEETQYF.

This chain connects TRBV10-3 to TRBJ2-4; TRBD1 matches at 8 bases. This CDR3 is built from 14 residues. Losses at the gene ends were 7 bases for V and 5 bases for J; bases not matched to a gene: 7. Germline-derived CDR1 and CDR2 are ENHRY and SYGVKD. The CDR3 loop reads CAITNPGQENIQYF. The DNA for the CDR3 is TGTGCCATCACCAATCCGGGACAGGAAAACATTCAGTACTTC.

Comment on this clone: This same CDR3 is encoded by further DNA sequences in the sample. This rearrangement joins TRBV5-1 to TRBJ2-7, with a tentative D call TRBD2 (6 bases). The CDR3 runs 14 residues. Trimming removed 5 bases at V and 0 bases at J, with 12 bases between. Looked up from germline, CDR1 is SGHRS and CDR2 is YFSETQ. The CDR3 DNA is TGCGCCAGCAGATACGGGGGAGCCTCCTACGAGCAGTACTTC. Translated: CASRYGGASYEQYF.

With regard to this clone: This CDR3 is also generated by other DNA sequences in the sample. The chain joins TRBV5-1 to TRBJ1-1; 8 positions agree with TRBD1. The germline V gene has CDR1 SGHRS and CDR2 YFSETQ. This CDR3 spans 14 amino acids. V lost 6 bases and J lost 0; bases outside the gene matches: 4. CDR3 protein: CASTRTGMNTEAFF. The CDR3 nucleotides read TGCGCCAGCACTCGGACAGGGATGAACACTGAAGCTTTCTTT. The whole variable domain, filled in from reference TRBV5-1 and TRBJ1-1, reads KAGVTQTPRYLIKTRGQQVTLSCSPISGHRSVSWYQQTPGQGLQFLFEYFSETQRNKGNFPGRFSGRQFSNSRSEMNVSTLELGDSALYLCASTRTGMNTEAFFGQGTRLTVV.

The table lists this clone with a few counts. The rearrangement links TRBV7-2 to TRBJ1-1; the match to TRBD1 covers 7 bases. Germline V gene lookup returns CDR1 SGHTA and CDR2 FQGNSA. V was clipped by 6 bases and J by 1 base; unmatched bases: 8. The CDR3 is 15 residues long. The CDR3 loop is CASSAQGGWNTEAFF. For the CDR3, the DNA is TGTGCCAGCAGTGCTCAGGGGGGATGGAACACTGAAGCTTTCTTT.

This clone appeared a few times. This chain uses TRBV7-8 with TRBJ2-5; perhaps TRBD2 as D (5 bases). V was trimmed by 7 bases and J by 2 bases, leaving 17 bases between them. Germline CDR1 is SGHVS and CDR2 is FQNEAQ. The CDR3 covers 15 residues. The CDR3 coding sequence is TGTGCCAGCACGGGCTTGGGGAGAGGGCAAGAGACCCAGTACTTC. As protein: CASTGLGRGQETQYF.

This chain's CDR3 is CASSSTGGGNEQFF. CDR3 DNA: TGTGCCAGCAGCTCCACCGGGGGGGGGAATGAGCAGTTCTTC. The V call is TRBV7-9, the J call TRBJ2-1; 8 positions agree with TRBD2. J was trimmed by 7 bases and V by 4 bases; bases with no gene match: 6. The CDR3 spans 14 residues. Germline V CDR1 and CDR2: SEHNR, FQNEAQ (reference sequence).

In the case of this clone: The sample contains more than one DNA sequence encoding this CDR3. V usage is TRBV5-1 and J usage is TRBJ1-4, with 8 bases that match TRBD1. This CDR3 has 16 residues. After removal of 4 bases from V and 4 bases from J, the junction contained 9 bases not matched to a gene. Per germline, CDR1 SGHRS and CDR2 YFSETQ. The CDR3, as DNA: TGCGCCAGCAGCCTGGGGCAAGGACAGGGTAATGAAAAACTGTTTTTT. Encoded protein: CASSLGQGQGNEKLFF. The full variable domain, completed using reference TRBV5-1 and TRBJ1-4, is KAGVTQTPRYLIKTRGQQVTLSCSPISGHRSVSWYQQTPGQGLQFLFEYFSETQRNKGNFPGRFSGRQFSNSRSEMNVSTLELGDSALYLCASSLGQGQGNEKLFFGSGTQLSVL.

This clone has a handful of counts. This rearrangement joins TRBV6-5 to TRBJ2-1; 14 bases line up with TRBD2. CDR3 length: 16 residues. The germline V gene has CDR1 MNHEY and CDR2 SVGAGI. V was pared by 4 bases and J by 8 bases, with 7 bases of the junction left unmatched. The CDR3 protein is CASSFQRTSGRHEQFF. In DNA, the CDR3 is TGTGCCAGCAGTTTTCAACGGACTAGCGGGAGGCATGAGCAGTTCTTC.

The chain has TRBV19 and TRBJ2-2, with TRBD1 matching 7 bases. The CDR3 length is 16 residues. The germline gives CDR1 LNHDA, CDR2 SQIVND (reference sequence). V lost 3 bases and J lost 2; bases outside the gene matches: 6. CDR3 bases: TGTGCCAGTAGTATCTACTGGGACAGTAACACCGGGGAGCTGTTTTTT. This gives the protein CASSIYWDSNTGELFF.

The rearrangement uses TRBV2 and TRBJ2-7; 8 bases fit TRBD1. The CDR3 runs 15 residues. Unmatched junction bases numbered 13, after V lost 6 bases and J lost 6 bases. The germline CDR1 and CDR2 sequences are SNHLY and FYNNEI. The CDR3 reads CASSDARTGLREQYF. Here the CDR3 DNA reads TGTGCCAGCAGCGATGCCCGGACAGGGTTACGCGAGCAGTACTTC.